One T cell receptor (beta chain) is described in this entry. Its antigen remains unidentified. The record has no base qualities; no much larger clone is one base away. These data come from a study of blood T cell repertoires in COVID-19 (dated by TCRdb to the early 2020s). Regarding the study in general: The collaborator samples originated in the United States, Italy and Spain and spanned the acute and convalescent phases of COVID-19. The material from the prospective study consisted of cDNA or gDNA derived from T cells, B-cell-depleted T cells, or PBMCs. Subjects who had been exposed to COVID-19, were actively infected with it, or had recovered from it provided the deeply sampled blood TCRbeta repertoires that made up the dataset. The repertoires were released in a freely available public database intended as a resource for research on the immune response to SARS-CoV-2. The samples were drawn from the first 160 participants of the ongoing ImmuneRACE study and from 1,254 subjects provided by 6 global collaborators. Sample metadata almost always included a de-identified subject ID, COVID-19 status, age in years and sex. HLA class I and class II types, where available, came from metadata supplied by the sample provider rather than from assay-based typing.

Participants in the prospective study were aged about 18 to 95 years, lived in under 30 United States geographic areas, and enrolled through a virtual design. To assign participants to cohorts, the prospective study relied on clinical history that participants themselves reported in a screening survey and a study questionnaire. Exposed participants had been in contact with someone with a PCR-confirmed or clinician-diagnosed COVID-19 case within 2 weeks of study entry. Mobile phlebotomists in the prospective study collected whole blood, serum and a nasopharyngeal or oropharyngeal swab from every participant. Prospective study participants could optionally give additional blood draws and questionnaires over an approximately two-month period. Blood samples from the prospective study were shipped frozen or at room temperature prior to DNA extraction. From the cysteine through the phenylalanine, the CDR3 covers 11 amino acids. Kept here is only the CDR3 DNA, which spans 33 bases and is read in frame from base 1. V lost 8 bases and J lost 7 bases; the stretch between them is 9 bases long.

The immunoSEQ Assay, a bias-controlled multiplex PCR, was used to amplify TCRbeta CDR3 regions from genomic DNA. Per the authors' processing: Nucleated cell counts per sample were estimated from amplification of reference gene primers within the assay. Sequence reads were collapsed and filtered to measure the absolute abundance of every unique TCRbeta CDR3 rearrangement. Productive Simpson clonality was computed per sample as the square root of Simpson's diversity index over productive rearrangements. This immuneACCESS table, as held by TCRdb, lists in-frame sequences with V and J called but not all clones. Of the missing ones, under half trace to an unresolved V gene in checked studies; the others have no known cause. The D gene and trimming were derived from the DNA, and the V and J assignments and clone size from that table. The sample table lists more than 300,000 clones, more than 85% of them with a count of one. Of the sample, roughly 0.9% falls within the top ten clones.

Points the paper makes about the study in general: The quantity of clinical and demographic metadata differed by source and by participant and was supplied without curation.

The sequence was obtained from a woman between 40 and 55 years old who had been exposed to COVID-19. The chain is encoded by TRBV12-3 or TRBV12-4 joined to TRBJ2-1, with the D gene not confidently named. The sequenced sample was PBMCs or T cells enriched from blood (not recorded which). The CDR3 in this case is CASSVQNEQFF. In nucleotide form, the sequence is TGTGCCAGCTCGGTCCAAAATGAGCAGTTCTTC.